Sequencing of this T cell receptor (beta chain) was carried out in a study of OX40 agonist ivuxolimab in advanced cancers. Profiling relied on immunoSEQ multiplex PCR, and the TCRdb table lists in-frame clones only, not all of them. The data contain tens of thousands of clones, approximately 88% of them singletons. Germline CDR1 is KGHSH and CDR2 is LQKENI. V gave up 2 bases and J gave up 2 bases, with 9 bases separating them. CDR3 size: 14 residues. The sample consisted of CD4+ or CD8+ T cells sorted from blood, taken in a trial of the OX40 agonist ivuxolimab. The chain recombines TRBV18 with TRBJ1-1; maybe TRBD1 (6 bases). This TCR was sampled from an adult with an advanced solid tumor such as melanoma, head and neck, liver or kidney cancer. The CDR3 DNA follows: TGTGCCAGCTCACCAGCAGGGGCAAACACTGAAGCTTTCTTT. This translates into CASSPAGANTEAFF.